The text below deals with one T cell receptor beta chain. This clone was recorded only once. Which antigen it targets is not known. Base qualities are missing; no much larger clone stands one base away. Library creation used the immunoSEQ multiplex PCR assay. TCRdb mirrors the immuneACCESS table, restricted to in-frame sequences. Some clones are absent from its copies; in checked studies, under half trace to an unresolved V gene, and the reason for the others is unknown. Across this sample there are tens of thousands of clones, with about four fifths seen only once. Together, the top ten hold about 6% of the sample. The sample comes from a study of chemoradiotherapy in HPV16-positive cancers (dated by TCRdb to between 2022 and 2023). Notes on the research overall: Candidate HPV-specific T-cell clones and common TCR motifs were defined through functional T-cell assays on cells from a couple of HPV16-positive patients. The study asked whether T-cell immunity against the HPV oncoproteins E6 and E7 changes during chemoradiotherapy and whether it affects survival. The candidate HPV-specific TCRs and motifs were subsequently tracked in TCR repertoires obtained from 90 or so patients with HPV-related cancers. Broad study findings and their caveats: The functional definition of HPV-specific T cells was derived from only a couple of HPV16-positive patients, and the survival association was reported for HPV16-positive patients. In HPV16-positive patients, expansion of HPV-responsive T cells during chemoradiotherapy was associated with improved recurrence-free survival. Expansion of candidate HPV-specific clones and E7-related TCR motifs was observed in the tumor microenvironment during treatment, whereas no such expansion was observed for non-HPV-specific T cells.

Because repertoires were sampled repeatedly during chemoradiotherapy, clonal expansion in the tumor microenvironment could be followed. CDR1 and CDR2, looked up from the germline V gene (reference sequence), are GTSNPN and SVGIG. CDR3 length: 14 amino acids, cysteine to phenylalanine. The kept DNA is CDR3 alone, 42 bases in frame from the first base. V sheds 3 bases and J sheds 2 bases, leaving 11 bases between their ends. The V and J segments used are TRBV30 and TRBJ1-5; no D gene can be assigned with confidence. The source is a human donor with HPV-associated anogenital cancer. Source: blood, taken from a patient who underwent chemoradiotherapy. The CDR3 sequence is CAWSRGVGNQPQHF. The nucleotide sequence is given as TGTGCCTGGAGCCGTGGAGTGGGCAATCAGCCCCAGCATTTT.